This TCR beta chain was observed in a study of memory CD4+ T cells and cytomegalovirus serostatus. The wider study: Donors were healthy Belgian adults, fewer than ten CMV seropositive and fewer than 30 seronegative. General observations from the study: Repertoires predicted CMV serostatus with median bootstrapped AUC of about 0.95.

The authors' processing: After removing out-of-frame reads, under 2.5 million distinct TCRbeta sequences remained. Produced via immunoSEQ multiplex PCR; TCRdb's table is partial and in-frame only. V and J calls plus clone size are reproduced from that table; the DNA served to infer D and trimming. The data hold approximately 44,000 clones, with over 60% observed a single time. The CDR3 extends over 14 amino acids. CDR1 and CDR2 from the germline V gene are SGHKS and YYEKEE (reference sequence). V was cut by 3 bases and J by 3 bases, with 12 bases left in between. To note about this clone: Its antigen is not known.

The sort gate was single viable CD3+CD4+CD8-CD45RO+ cells for memory CD4+ T cells. Sequencing was performed on memory CD4+ T cells from blood. The clonotype originates from an adult in good health and CMV-seronegative. The V call is TRBV5-5, the J call TRBJ1-2; D perhaps matches TRBD1 (5 bases). CDR3 in amino acids: CASSSMQGDYGYTF. As DNA, the CDR3 is TGTGCCAGCAGCTCGATGCAGGGAGACTATGGCTACACCTTC.